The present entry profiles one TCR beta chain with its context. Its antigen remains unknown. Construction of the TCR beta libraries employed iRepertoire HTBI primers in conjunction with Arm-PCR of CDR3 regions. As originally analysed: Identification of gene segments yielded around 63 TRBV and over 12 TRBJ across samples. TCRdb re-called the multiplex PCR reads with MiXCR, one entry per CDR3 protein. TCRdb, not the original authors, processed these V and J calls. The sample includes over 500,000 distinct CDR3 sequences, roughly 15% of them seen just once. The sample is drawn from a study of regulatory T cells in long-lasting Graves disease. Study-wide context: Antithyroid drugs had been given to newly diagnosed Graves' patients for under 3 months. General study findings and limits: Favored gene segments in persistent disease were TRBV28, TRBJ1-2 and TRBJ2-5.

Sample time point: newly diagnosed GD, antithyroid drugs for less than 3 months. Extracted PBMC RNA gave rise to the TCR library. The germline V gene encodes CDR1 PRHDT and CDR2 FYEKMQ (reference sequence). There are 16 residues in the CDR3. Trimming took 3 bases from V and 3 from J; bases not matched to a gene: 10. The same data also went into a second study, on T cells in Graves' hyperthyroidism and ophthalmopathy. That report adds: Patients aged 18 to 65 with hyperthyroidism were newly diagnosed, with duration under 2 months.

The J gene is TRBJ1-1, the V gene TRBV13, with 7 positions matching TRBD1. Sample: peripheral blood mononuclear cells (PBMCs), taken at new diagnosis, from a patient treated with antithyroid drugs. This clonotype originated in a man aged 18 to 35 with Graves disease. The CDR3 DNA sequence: TGTGCCAGCAGCTTGGGGCAGGGGGGAGTTCACACTGAAGCTTTCTTT. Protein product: CASSLGQGGVHTEAFF.